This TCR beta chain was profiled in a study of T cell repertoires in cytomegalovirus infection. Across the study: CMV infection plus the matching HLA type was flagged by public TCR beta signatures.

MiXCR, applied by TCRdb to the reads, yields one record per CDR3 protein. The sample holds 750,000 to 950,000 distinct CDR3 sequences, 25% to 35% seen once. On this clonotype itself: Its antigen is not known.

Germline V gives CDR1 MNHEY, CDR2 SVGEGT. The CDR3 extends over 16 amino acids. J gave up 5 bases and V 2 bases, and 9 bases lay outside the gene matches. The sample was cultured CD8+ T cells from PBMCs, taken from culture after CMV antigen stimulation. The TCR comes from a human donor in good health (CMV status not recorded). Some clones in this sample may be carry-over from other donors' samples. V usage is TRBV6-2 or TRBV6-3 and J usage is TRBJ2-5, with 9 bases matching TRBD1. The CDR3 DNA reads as TGTGCCAGCAGTTACGGGGGACAGGGAAGAAGGGAGACCCAGTACTTC. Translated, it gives CASSYGGQGRRETQYF.